This T cell receptor beta chain was captured in a study of identical twins. Study findings and constraints: Abundant cord blood beta clonotypes carried fewer insertions; memory repertoires showed none. Its conclusions, products of cross-sectional statistical analysis, did not come from following the same donors.

Turning to this clonotype: No antigen is known for it.

Unique molecular identifiers were present on cDNA, and template switching added a universal primer site. TCRdb re-analysed the 5' RACE reads in MiXCR, keeping a single row per CDR3 protein. Among fewer than 250,000 distinct CDR3 sequences listed, around a tenth were seen once. Specimen: memory (CD45RO+) T cells sorted from blood. The receptor comes from a woman in her late teens or twenties in good health.

CDR3 amino acids: CASSQQPGQWNEKLFF. The DNA for the CDR3 is TGTGCCAGCAGCCAACAACCGGGACAGTGGAATGAAAAACTGTTTTTT. V and J are TRBV4-2 and TRBJ1-4; 7 bases agree with TRBD1. With V trimmed by 2 bases and J by 5 bases, 8 bases remained unmatched. Germline V lookup: CDR1 LGHNA, CDR2 YNFKEQ. CDR3 length equals 16 residues.